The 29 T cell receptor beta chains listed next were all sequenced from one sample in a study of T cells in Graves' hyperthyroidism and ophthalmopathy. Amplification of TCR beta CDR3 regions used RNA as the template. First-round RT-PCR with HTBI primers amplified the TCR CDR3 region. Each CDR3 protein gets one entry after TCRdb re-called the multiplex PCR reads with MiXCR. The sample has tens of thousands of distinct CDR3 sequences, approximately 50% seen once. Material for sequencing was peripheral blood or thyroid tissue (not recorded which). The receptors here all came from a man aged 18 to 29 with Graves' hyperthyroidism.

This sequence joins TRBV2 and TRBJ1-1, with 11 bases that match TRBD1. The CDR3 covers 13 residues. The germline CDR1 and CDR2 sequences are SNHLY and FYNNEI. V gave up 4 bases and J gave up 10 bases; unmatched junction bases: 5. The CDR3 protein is CASSAGQGARAFF. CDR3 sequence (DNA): TGTGCCAGCAGTGCCGGACAGGGGGCGCGAGCTTTCTTT.

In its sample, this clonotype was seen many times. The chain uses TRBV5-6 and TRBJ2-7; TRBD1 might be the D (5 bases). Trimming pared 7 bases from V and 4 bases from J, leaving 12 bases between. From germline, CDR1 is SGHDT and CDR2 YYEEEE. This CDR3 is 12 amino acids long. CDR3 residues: CASGTTDYEQYF. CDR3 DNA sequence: TGTGCCAGCGGCACGACAGATTACGAGCAGTACTTC.

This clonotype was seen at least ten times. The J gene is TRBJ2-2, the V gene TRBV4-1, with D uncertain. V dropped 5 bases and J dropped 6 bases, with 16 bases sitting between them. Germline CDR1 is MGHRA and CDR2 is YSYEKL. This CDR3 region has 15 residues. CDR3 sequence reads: CASSKAKQVSGELFF. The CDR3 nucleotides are TGCGCCAGCAGCAAAGCGAAGCAGGTTTCCGGGGAGCTGTTTTTT.

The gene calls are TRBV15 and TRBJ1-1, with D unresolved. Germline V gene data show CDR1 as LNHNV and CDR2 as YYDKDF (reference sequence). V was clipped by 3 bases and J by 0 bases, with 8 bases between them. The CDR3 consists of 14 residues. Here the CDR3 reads CATSSLRLNTEAFF. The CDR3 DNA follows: TGTGCCACCAGCAGCTTGAGACTGAACACTGAAGCTTTCTTT.

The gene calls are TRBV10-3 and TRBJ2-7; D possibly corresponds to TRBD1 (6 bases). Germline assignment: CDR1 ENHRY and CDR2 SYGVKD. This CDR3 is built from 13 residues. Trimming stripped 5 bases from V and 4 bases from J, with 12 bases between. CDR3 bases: TGTGCCATCAGTACAACCGGGACATACGAGCAGTACTTC. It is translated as CAISTTGTYEQYF.

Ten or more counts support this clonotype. CDR3 sequence (DNA): TGTGCCAGCAGCTTAGAAAGTAGGCAGGGGTACTCTGGCTACACCTTC. Encoded protein: CASSLESRQGYSGYTF. The chain recombines TRBV11-2 with TRBJ1-2; weak D call: TRBD1 (6 bases). CDR1 and CDR2 (germline): SGHAT, FQNNGV. This CDR3 region has 16 residues. V was trimmed by 0 bases and J by 7 bases, leaving 18 bases between them.

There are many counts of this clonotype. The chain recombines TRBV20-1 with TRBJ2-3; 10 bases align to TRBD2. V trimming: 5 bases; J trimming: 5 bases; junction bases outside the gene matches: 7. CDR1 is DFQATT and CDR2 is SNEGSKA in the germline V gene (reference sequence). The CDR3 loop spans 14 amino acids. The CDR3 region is CSAVSGGAGDTQYF. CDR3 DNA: TGCAGTGCTGTGAGCGGGGGGGCAGGAGATACGCAGTATTTT.

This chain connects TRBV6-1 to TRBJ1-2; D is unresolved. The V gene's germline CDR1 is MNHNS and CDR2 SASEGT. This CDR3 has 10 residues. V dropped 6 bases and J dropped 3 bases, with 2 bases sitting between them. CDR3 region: CASRDYGYTF. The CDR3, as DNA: TGTGCCAGCAGGGACTATGGCTACACCTTC.

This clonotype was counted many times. The CDR3 DNA is TGCGCCAGCAGCCATAGTTCGGAGCAGTACTTC. Residues: CASSHSSEQYF. J is TRBJ2-7 and V is TRBV10-2; D unclear. Germline assignment: CDR1 WSHSY and CDR2 SAAADI. The CDR3 covers 11 residues. Trimming shortened V by 6 bases and J by 7 bases, and 10 bases separated the two germline ends.

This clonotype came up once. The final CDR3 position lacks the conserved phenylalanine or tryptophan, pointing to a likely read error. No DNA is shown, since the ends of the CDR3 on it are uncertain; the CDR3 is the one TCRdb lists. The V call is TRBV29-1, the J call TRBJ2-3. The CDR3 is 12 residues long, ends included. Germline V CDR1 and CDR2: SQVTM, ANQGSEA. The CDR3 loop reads CSARGSTDTQCS.

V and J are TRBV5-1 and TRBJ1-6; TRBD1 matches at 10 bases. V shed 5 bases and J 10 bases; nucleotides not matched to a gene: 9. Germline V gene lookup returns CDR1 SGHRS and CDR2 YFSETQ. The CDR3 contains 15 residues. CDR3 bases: TGCGCCAGCAGACGTGACGGGACAGGGGTCTCACCCCTCCACTTT. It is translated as CASRRDGTGVSPLHF.

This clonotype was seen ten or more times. CDR3 sequence: CSVVTGERENTIYF. The CDR3 bases are TGCAGCGTCGTAACAGGGGAACGGGAAAACACCATATATTTT. The V call is TRBV29-1, the J call TRBJ1-3, with TRBD1 matching 7 bases. Germline CDR1 is SQVTM and CDR2 is ANQGSEA. J gave up 6 bases and V 6 bases, and 11 bases lay outside the gene matches. The CDR3 length is 14 residues.

CDR3 coding DNA: TGTGCCAGCAGCTTAAGACAACGATGGGATTCACCCCTCCACTTT. This translates into CASSLRQRWDSPLHF. This chain connects TRBV7-3 to TRBJ1-6, with no clear D. This CDR3 has 15 residues. Germline V gene lookup returns CDR1 SGHTA and CDR2 FQGTGA. Trimming left V 1 base short and J 8 bases short, with 12 bases between.

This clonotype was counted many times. The CDR3 sequence is CSATGTSGSPFKTQYF. CDR3 DNA: TGCAGTGCCACTGGGACTAGCGGGAGCCCGTTTAAGACCCAGTACTTC. This chain uses TRBV20-1 with TRBJ2-5; 14 nucleotides line up with TRBD2. CDR1 is DFQATT, CDR2 SNEGSKA, per germline (reference sequence). The CDR3 extends over 16 amino acids. V shed 6 bases, J shed 6 bases, and the junction held 12 bases outside the gene matches.

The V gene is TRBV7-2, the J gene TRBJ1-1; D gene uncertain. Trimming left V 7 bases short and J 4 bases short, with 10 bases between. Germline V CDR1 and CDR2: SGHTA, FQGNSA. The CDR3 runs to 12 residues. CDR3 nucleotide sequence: TGTGCCAGCACCCCAACCCTCACTGAAGCTTTCTTT. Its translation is CASTPTLTEAFF. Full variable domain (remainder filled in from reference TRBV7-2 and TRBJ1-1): GAGVSQSPSNKVTEKGKDVELRCDPISGHTALYWYRQSLGQGLEFLIYFQGNSAPDKSGLPSDRFSAERTGGSVSTLTIQRTQQEDSAVYLCASTPTLTEAFFGQGTRLTVV.

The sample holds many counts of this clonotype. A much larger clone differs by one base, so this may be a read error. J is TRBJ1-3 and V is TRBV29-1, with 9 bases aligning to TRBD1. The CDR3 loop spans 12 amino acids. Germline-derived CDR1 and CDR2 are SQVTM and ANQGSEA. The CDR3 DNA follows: TGCGGCGTATACGACAGGGGGGACACCATATATTTT. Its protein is CGVYDRGDTIYF.

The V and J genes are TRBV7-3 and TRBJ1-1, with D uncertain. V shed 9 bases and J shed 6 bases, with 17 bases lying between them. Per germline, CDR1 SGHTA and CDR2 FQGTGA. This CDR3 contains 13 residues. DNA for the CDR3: TGTGCCAGTAGTATCAACCCGGACGCTGAAGCTTTCTTT. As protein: CASSINPDAEAFF.

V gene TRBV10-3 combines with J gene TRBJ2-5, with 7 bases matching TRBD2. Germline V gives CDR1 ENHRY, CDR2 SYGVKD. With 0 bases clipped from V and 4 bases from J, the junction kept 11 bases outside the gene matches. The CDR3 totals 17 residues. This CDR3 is CAISESGRGRGGETQYF. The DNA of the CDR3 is TGTGCCATCAGTGAGTCGGGTCGCGGGAGAGGCGGAGAGACCCAGTACTTC.

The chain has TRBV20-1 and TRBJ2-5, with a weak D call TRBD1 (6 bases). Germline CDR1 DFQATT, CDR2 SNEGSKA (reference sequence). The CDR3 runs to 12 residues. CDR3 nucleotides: TGCAGCAGTGCAGGGGCCCAAGAGACCCAGTACTTC. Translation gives CSSAGAQETQYF.

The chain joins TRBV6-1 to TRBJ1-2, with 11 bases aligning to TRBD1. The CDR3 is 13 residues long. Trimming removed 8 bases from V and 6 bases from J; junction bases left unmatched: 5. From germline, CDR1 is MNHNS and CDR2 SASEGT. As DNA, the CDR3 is TGTGCCAGCTGGGGGACAGGGGGAAATGGCTACACCTTC. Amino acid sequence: CASWGTGGNGYTF.

The CDR3 loop reads CASSFQGSEAFF. DNA of the CDR3: TGTGCCAGCAGCTTTCAGGGTAGTGAAGCTTTCTTT. The V call is TRBV13, the J call TRBJ1-1; D is perhaps TRBD1 (5 bases). The CDR3 sequence is 12 residues long. Germline V CDR1 and CDR2: PRHDT, FYEKMQ (reference sequence). V lost 3 bases, J lost 7 bases, and 9 bases lay in between. The entire variable domain, with the rest obtained from reference TRBV13 and TRBJ1-1, is as follows: AAGVIQSPRHLIKEKRETATLKCYPIPRHDTVYWYQQGPGQDPQFLISFYEKMQSDKGSIPDRFSAQQFSDYHSELNMSSLELGDSALYFCASSFQGSEAFFGQGTRLTVV.

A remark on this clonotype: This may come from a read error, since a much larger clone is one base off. The chain's CDR3 is CASSYGPSGELFF. DNA of the CDR3: TGTGCCAGCAGTTACGGGCCTTCCGGGGAGCTGTTTTTT. The rearrangement joins TRBV6-1 to TRBJ2-2; no definite D call. The V end lost 5 bases, the J end lost 6 bases, and 10 bases lay between the germline ends. There are 13 residues in the CDR3. Germline lookup yields CDR1 MNHNS and CDR2 SASEGT.

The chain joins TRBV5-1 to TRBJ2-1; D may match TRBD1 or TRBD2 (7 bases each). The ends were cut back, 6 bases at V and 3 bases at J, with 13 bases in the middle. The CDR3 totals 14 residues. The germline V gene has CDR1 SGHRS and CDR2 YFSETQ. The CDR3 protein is CASNAGGDYNEQFF. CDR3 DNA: TGCGCCAGCAACGCAGGGGGGGACTACAATGAGCAGTTCTTC.

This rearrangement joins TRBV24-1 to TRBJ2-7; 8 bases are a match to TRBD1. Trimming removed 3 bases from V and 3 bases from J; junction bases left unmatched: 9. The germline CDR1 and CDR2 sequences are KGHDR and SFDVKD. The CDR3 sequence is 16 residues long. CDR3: CATSDLGGTGYYEQYF. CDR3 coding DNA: TGTGCCACCAGTGATCTTGGCGGGACAGGTTACTACGAGCAGTACTTC.

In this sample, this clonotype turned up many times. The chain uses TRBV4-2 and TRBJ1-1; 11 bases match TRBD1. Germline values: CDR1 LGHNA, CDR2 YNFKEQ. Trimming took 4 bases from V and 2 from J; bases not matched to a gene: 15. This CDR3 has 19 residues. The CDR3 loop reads CASSRVTGTGGMGNTEAFF. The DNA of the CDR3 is TGTGCCAGCAGCCGCGTCACAGGGACAGGGGGAATGGGCAACACTGAAGCTTTCTTT.

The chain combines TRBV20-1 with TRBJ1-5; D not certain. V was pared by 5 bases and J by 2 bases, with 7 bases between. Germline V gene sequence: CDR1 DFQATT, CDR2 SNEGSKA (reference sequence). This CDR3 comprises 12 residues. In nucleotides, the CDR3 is TGCAGTGCTTGGGTTGGCAATCAGCCCCAGCATTTT. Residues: CSAWVGNQPQHF.

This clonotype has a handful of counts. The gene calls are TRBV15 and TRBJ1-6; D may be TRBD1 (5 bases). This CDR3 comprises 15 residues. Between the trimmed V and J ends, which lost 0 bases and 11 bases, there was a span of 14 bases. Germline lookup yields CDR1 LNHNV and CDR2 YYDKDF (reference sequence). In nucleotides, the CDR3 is TGTGCCACCAGCAGAGAAGCGGGGGAAGGGACACCCCTCCACTTT. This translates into CATSREAGEGTPLHF.

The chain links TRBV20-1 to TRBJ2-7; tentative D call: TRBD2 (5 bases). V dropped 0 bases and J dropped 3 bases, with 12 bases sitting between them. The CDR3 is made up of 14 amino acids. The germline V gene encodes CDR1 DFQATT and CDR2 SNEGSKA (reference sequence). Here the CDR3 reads CSARDLDSLYEQYF. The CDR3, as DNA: TGCAGTGCTAGAGATCTGGACTCCCTCTACGAGCAGTACTTC.

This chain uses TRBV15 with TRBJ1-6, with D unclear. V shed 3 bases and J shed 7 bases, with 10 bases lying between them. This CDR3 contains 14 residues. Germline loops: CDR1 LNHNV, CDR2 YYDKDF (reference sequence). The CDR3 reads CATSSPRGNSPLHF. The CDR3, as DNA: TGTGCCACCAGCAGCCCGCGCGGCAATTCACCCCTCCACTTT.